These 28 T cell receptor beta chains were sequenced from one sample in a study of blood T cell repertoires in COVID-19 (dated by TCRdb to 2018 to 2020). The library was built by means of the immunoSEQ multiplex PCR assay. TCRdb re-hosts the immuneACCESS table, in-frame sequences only. Its copies lack some clones; in the studies checked, an unresolved V gene accounts for under half of them, and the cause for the rest is not known. A total of some 310,000 clones appear in this sample, roughly 89% of them only once. 0.8% to 1.3% of the sample is taken by the ten largest. The sequenced sample consisted of peripheral blood. These receptors originate from a middle-aged woman with COVID-19, enrolled during active disease.

The rearrangement uses TRBV19 and TRBJ1-4, with TRBD1 matching over 9 bases. J lost 6 bases, V lost 4 bases, and 6 bases had no gene match. Germline V CDR1 and CDR2: LNHDA, SQIVND (reference sequence). There are 15 residues in the CDR3. CDR3 coding DNA: TGTGCCAGTAGTACCTTACAGGGGGCGGATGAAAAACTGTTTTTT. This translates into CASSTLQGADEKLFF.

Only a few counts were recorded for this clone. V and J are TRBV29-1 and TRBJ2-5; unclear D gene. CDR1 and CDR2 from the germline V gene are SQVTM and ANQGSEA. The CDR3 consists of 11 residues. The V end was cut by 4 bases, the J end by 5 bases, with 8 bases between. CDR3 DNA: TGCAGCGTTGGGATCGGGGAGACCCAGTACTTC. Amino acids: CSVGIGETQYF.

This rearrangement joins TRBV25-1 to TRBJ1-1; D is uncertain. V gave up 2 bases and J gave up 1 base, with 8 bases separating them. CDR1 is MGHDK and CDR2 is SYGVNS in the germline V gene. This CDR3 spans 14 amino acids. In DNA, the CDR3 is TGTGCCAGCAGTGAACCCGTGTCGAACACTGAAGCTTTCTTT. It codes for CASSEPVSNTEAFF.

V is TRBV5-1 and J is TRBJ1-6; TRBD1 matches at 7 bases. Germline trimming cut 0 bases from V and 5 bases from J; bases unmatched to any gene: 5. The V gene's germline CDR1 is SGHRS and CDR2 YFSETQ. The CDR3 spans 16 residues. This CDR3 is CASSLEGTANNSPLHF. CDR3 DNA: TGCGCCAGCAGCTTGGAGGGGACAGCCAATAATTCACCCCTCCACTTT.

This chain links TRBV6-2 or TRBV6-3 with TRBJ2-5; D is unclear. There are 16 residues in the CDR3. Trimming removed 4 bases from V and 1 base from J, with 16 bases in between. CDR1 and CDR2 (germline): MNHEY, SVGEGT. The CDR3 loop reads CASSFRPQVGQETQYF. The CDR3 nucleotides read TGTGCCAGCAGTTTCAGGCCTCAGGTTGGCCAAGAGACCCAGTACTTC.

The chain combines TRBV19 with TRBJ2-1; D is uncertain. Trimming removed 2 bases from V and 7 bases from J, with 12 bases in between. CDR3 length equals 14 residues. Germline V gene sequence: CDR1 LNHDA, CDR2 SQIVND (reference sequence). The CDR3 DNA reads as TGTGCCAGTAGTATAACCGGGTCCTTAAATGAGCAGTTCTTC. Translated, it gives CASSITGSLNEQFF.

The chain combines TRBV12-5 with TRBJ1-1; TRBD1 matches at 8 bases. This CDR3 spans 15 amino acids. Looked up from germline, CDR1 is LGHNT and CDR2 is FRNRAP. Trimming took 5 bases from V and 0 from J; bases not matched to a gene: 5. CDR3 sequence: CASGPTGGMNTEAFF. The CDR3 DNA reads as TGTGCTAGTGGTCCAACAGGGGGGATGAACACTGAAGCTTTCTTT.

The rearrangement joins TRBV9 to TRBJ2-1; 7 bases map to TRBD1. Germline V lookup: CDR1 SGDLS, CDR2 YYNGEE. The CDR3 loop spans 16 amino acids. V dropped 4 bases and J dropped 4; count of bases not matched to a gene: 11. Here the CDR3 DNA reads TGTGCCAGCAGCACCACAGACAGGGCCTATTACAATGAGCAGTTCTTC. This translates into CASSTTDRAYYNEQFF.

The chain recombines TRBV7-9 with TRBJ1-1; no reliable D call. This CDR3 comprises 15 residues. Germline assignment: CDR1 SEHNR and CDR2 FQNEAQ (reference sequence). V lost 4 bases and J lost 5, with 17 bases in between. As DNA, the CDR3 is TGTGCCAGCAGCTCCGTGCGAGGCGGCGGGACTGAAGCTTTCTTT. This codes for CASSSVRGGGTEAFF.

This chain joins TRBV28 and TRBJ1-2, with D possibly being TRBD1 (6 bases). CDR1 is MDHEN and CDR2 is SYDVKM in the germline V gene. The CDR3 runs 12 residues. V was trimmed by 8 bases and J by 6 bases, leaving 13 bases between them. The CDR3 DNA reads TGTGCCAGCCGCAGCGGGGGCGATGGCTACACCTTC. Translating gives CASRSGGDGYTF.

The rearrangement uses TRBV30 and TRBJ1-1, with D hard to call. This CDR3 contains 12 residues. Germline CDR1 GTSNPN, CDR2 SVGIG (reference sequence). Trimming took 0 bases from V and 8 from J, leaving 10 bases between them. The CDR3 is CAWSVLSHEAFF. Here the CDR3 DNA reads TGTGCCTGGAGTGTACTGTCCCACGAAGCTTTCTTT. Looking up the rest from reference TRBV30 and TRBJ1-1 gives the full variable domain: SQTIHQWPATLVQPVGSPLSLECTVEGTSNPNLYWYRQAAGRGLQLLFYSVGIGQISSEVPQNLSASRPQDRQFILSSKKLLLSDSGFYLCAWSVLSHEAFFGQGTRLTVV.

This clone was counted a single time. V is TRBV12-3 or TRBV12-4 and J is TRBJ1-2, with D possibly TRBD1 on 6 matching bases. The CDR3 is 13 amino acids. Trimming pared 5 bases from V and 1 base from J, leaving 8 bases between. The CDR3 bases are TGTGCCAGCAGTACACAGGGTAACTATGGCTACACCTTC. Residues: CASSTQGNYGYTF.

On this clone itself: This specimen includes other DNA sequences encoding the same CDR3. CDR3 coding DNA: TGTGCCAGCTCACCCCCGAGCACAGATACGCAGTATTTT. It encodes CASSPPSTDTQYF. The rearrangement uses TRBV18 and TRBJ2-3; no clear D. Germline V gene sequence: CDR1 KGHSH, CDR2 LQKENI. V lost 3 bases and J lost 0, with 4 bases in between. This CDR3 is 13 amino acids long.

V usage is TRBV7-2 and J usage is TRBJ1-1; D not certain. Germline CDR1 and CDR2: SGHTA and FQGNSA. V was clipped by 1 base and J by 2 bases, with 5 bases between them. CDR3 length equals 13 residues. The CDR3 DNA reads TGTGCCAGCAGCTTAGTGGGCAACACTGAAGCTTTCTTT. Amino acids: CASSLVGNTEAFF.

The rearrangement links TRBV28 to TRBJ2-2; 10 positions match TRBD2. V shed 6 bases, J shed 4 bases, and the junction held 8 bases outside the gene matches. Germline-derived CDR1 and CDR2 are MDHEN and SYDVKM. The CDR3 covers 16 residues. Here the CDR3 DNA reads TGTGCCAGCAGAGAGGCGGGACTAGCGAGCACCGGGGAGCTGTTTTTT. Protein: CASREAGLASTGELFF.

As for this clone: Other nucleotide sequences in the sample specify the same CDR3. The rearrangement links TRBV28 to TRBJ1-5; D is unresolved. The germline gives CDR1 MDHEN, CDR2 SYDVKM. The CDR3 covers 12 residues. Trimming removed 5 bases from V and 6 bases from J, with 8 bases in between. The CDR3 loop is CASSSGGQPQHF. CDR3 bases: TGTGCCAGCAGTAGTGGCGGTCAGCCCCAGCATTTT.

The chain joins TRBV6-2 or TRBV6-3 to TRBJ2-5; TRBD2 matches at 7 bases. In germline, CDR1 is MNHEY, CDR2 SVGEGT. V lost 2 bases, J lost 5 bases, and 5 bases stayed unmatched. The CDR3 sequence is 14 residues long. The CDR3 loop reads CASSYLAGEETQYF. In nucleotides, the CDR3 is TGTGCCAGCAGTTACCTGGCGGGAGAGGAGACCCAGTACTTC.

The DNA for the CDR3 is TGTGCCAGCAGTTTTCGTCGCTATGGCTACACCTTC. This encodes CASSFRRYGYTF. V is TRBV12-3 or TRBV12-4 and J is TRBJ1-2; D remains ambiguous. CDR3 length equals 12 residues. The V and J ends lost 3 bases and 4 bases respectively, with 6 bases between them.

The rearrangement joins TRBV5-1 to TRBJ1-1; D unresolved. Between the trimmed V and J ends, which lost 4 bases and 0 bases, there was a span of 10 bases. The CDR3 has 14 amino acids. Germline CDR1 is SGHRS and CDR2 is YFSETQ. The CDR3 DNA reads TGCGCCAGCAGCCGGGAGGGCTTGAACACTGAAGCTTTCTTT. This translates into CASSREGLNTEAFF.

This clone has just one count. V usage is TRBV18 and J usage is TRBJ1-1; D call uncertain. V gave up 3 bases and J gave up 1 base, with 9 bases separating them. CDR1 and CDR2 (germline): KGHSH, LQKENI. The CDR3 sequence is 14 residues long. DNA for the CDR3: TGTGCCAGCTCACCTTCCGGTAAGAACACTGAAGCTTTCTTT. Translation: CASSPSGKNTEAFF.

A remark on this clone: The junction departs from germline at one end; a sequencing error may be responsible. Other DNA sequences of this sample code for an identical CDR3. The rearrangement links TRBV28 to TRBJ1-2; no definite D call. The CDR3 extends over 13 amino acids. Germline assignment: CDR1 MDHEN and CDR2 SYDVKM. In DNA, the CDR3 is TGTGCTAGCAGGCCGGGTCAGAATTATGGCTACACCTTC. It codes for CASRPGQNYGYTF.

This clone occurred once. The chain recombines TRBV30 with TRBJ1-5, with a possible D match to TRBD1 (5 bases). V lost 5 bases and J lost 5, with 13 bases in between. The germline V gene has CDR1 GTSNPN and CDR2 SVGIG (reference sequence). CDR3 length equals 13 residues. Here the CDR3 reads CAWATGNDQPQHF. As DNA, the CDR3 is TGTGCCTGGGCTACAGGTAATGATCAGCCCCAGCATTTT.

The chain carries TRBV2 and TRBJ2-5, with 9 bases aligning to TRBD1. Germline V CDR1 and CDR2: SNHLY, FYNNEI. Trimming removed 10 bases from V and 7 bases from J; junction bases left unmatched: 13. This CDR3 contains 14 residues. CDR3 in DNA: TGTGCCATAATAAGTCGACAGGGGGGAGTGACCCAGTACTTC. It translates to CAIISRQGGVTQYF.

This chain links TRBV5-4 with TRBJ2-5, with TRBD1 matching over 10 bases. The germline V gene has CDR1 SGHNT and CDR2 YYREEE (reference sequence). Trimming took 4 bases from V and 5 from J; bases not matched to a gene: 8. This CDR3 is built from 15 residues. The CDR3 nucleotides are TGTGCCAGCAGCCACTGGGGGACAGGGGTTGAGACCCAGTACTTC. This gives the protein CASSHWGTGVETQYF.

The gene calls are TRBV4-3 and TRBJ2-7, with TRBD2 matching 15 bases. Per the germline V gene, CDR1 is LGHNA and CDR2 is YSLEER. J lost 2 bases, V lost 4 bases, and 0 bases had no gene match. This CDR3 region has 15 residues. The CDR3 spells CASSRTSGRAYEQYF. Written as DNA, the CDR3 is TGCGCCAGCAGCCGGACTAGCGGGAGGGCCTACGAGCAGTACTTC.

The sample holds one count of this clone. The chain links TRBV28 to TRBJ2-2, with D possibly being TRBD1 (5 bases). CDR1 MDHEN and CDR2 SYDVKM come from the germline V gene. Trimming took off 6 bases at V and 0 bases at J, with 8 bases between the two ends. The CDR3 is 14 residues long. The CDR3 DNA follows: TGTGCCAGCAGGACAGATACGAACACCGGGGAGCTGTTTTTT. This codes for CASRTDTNTGELFF.

The rearrangement links TRBV29-1 to TRBJ2-5, with 9 bases fitting TRBD1. Germline trimming cut 8 bases from V and 6 bases from J; bases unmatched to any gene: 7. CDR1 is SQVTM, CDR2 ANQGSEA, per germline. The CDR3 spans 12 residues. Here the CDR3 reads CSYRQGEKTQYF. The CDR3 DNA is TGCAGCTACCGACAGGGGGAAAAGACCCAGTACTTC.

The rearrangement links TRBV19 to TRBJ2-1, with D perhaps matching TRBD2 (6 bases). CDR1 is LNHDA and CDR2 is SQIVND in the germline V gene (reference sequence). The CDR3 covers 15 residues. Trimming removed 3 bases at V and 1 base at J, with 10 bases between. CDR3 region: CASSMEGLSYNEQFF. Written as DNA, the CDR3 is TGTGCCAGTAGTATGGAGGGTTTATCCTACAATGAGCAGTTCTTC.